This passage covers 18 T cell receptor beta chains from one sample sequenced in a study of CD8 T cells in Susac syndrome. Random hexamers were used to reverse transcribe the RNA input (about 0.45 to 1 ug). TCRdb processed the immunoSEQ multiplex PCR reads anew with MiXCR; each CDR3 protein has one entry. The sample yields more than 200,000 distinct CDR3 sequences, around 90% seen once. The sequencing input was CD8+ T cells from PBMCs. The source of these receptors is a human donor with multiple sclerosis.

V gene TRBV4-1 combines with J gene TRBJ2-3; maybe TRBD2 (6 bases). Looked up from germline, CDR1 is MGHRA and CDR2 is YSYEKL. Trimming cost V 4 bases and J 2 bases, with 16 bases left between them. The CDR3 has 16 amino acids. The CDR3 bases are TGCGCCAGCAGCCCCCCGGGACTCGGATTCACAGATACGCAGTATTTT. Its protein is CASSPPGLGFTDTQYF.

The chain has TRBV29-1 and TRBJ2-2, with 13 bases matching TRBD2. CDR1 and CDR2 from the germline V gene are SQVTM and ANQGSEA. This CDR3 contains 19 residues. J lost 1 base, V lost 6 bases, and 14 bases had no gene match. Written as DNA, the CDR3 is TGCAGCGTGAGACTAGCGGGAGGCTCGACCCCCGAGAACACCGGGGAGCTGTTTTTT. It yields the protein CSVRLAGGSTPENTGELFF.

V is TRBV4-1 and J is TRBJ2-3; D remains ambiguous. The ends were cut back, 1 base at V and 4 bases at J, with 6 bases in the middle. Per the germline V gene, CDR1 is MGHRA and CDR2 is YSYEKL. The CDR3 runs to 13 residues. The CDR3 coding sequence is TGCGCCAGCAGCCAAGGGGATGCAGATACGCAGTATTTT. Residues: CASSQGDADTQYF.

The CDR3 sequence is CASSNRTGRETQYF. For the CDR3, the DNA is TGTGCCAGCAGCAACCGGACAGGGCGAGAGACCCAGTACTTC. V is TRBV7-9 and J is TRBJ2-5, with 8 bases matching TRBD1. With V trimmed by 5 bases and J by 4 bases, 6 bases remained unmatched. This CDR3 spans 14 amino acids. From germline, CDR1 is SEHNR and CDR2 FQNEAQ (reference sequence). The variable domain in full, with the rest retrieved from reference TRBV7-9 and TRBJ2-5, is DTGVSQNPRHKITKRGQNVTFRCDPISEHNRLYWYRQTLGQGPEFLTYFQNEAQLEKSRLLSDRFSAERPKGSFSTLEIQRTEQGDSAMYLCASSNRTGRETQYFGPGTRLLVL.

CDR3 sequence (DNA): TGTGCCAGCAGTTCCAGGAACACAGATACGCAGTATTTT. Its translation is CASSSRNTDTQYF. The J gene is TRBJ2-3, the V gene TRBV28; no clear D gene. Trimming left V 4 bases short and J 2 bases short, with 7 bases between. The CDR3 covers 13 residues. Germline loops: CDR1 MDHEN, CDR2 SYDVKM.

To note about this clonotype: One end of the junction varies from germline; a read error may be responsible. V usage is TRBV11-3 and J usage is TRBJ2-7; D is uncertain. Germline lookup yields CDR1 SGHNT and CDR2 YENEEA. The CDR3 has 13 residues. The CDR3 loop reads CASSLDLSYEQHF. The DNA of the CDR3 is TGTGCCAGCAGCTTAGATCTCTCCTACGAGCAGCACTTC.

This chain connects TRBV9 to TRBJ2-4, with 9 bases fitting TRBD2. The CDR3 sequence is 18 residues long. The ends lost 3 bases at V and 10 bases at J; junction bases unmatched: 20. CDR1 and CDR2 (germline): SGDLS, YYNGEE. The CDR3 sequence is CASSGGTSPQTPDGIQYF. The DNA of the CDR3 is TGTGCCAGCAGCGGAGGGACTAGCCCGCAAACGCCGGACGGTATTCAGTACTTC. Combining the CDR3 with reference TRBV9 and TRBJ2-4 gives the whole variable domain DSGVTQTPKHLITATGQRVTLRCSPRSGDLSVYWYQQSLDQGLQFLIQYYNGEERAKGNILERFSAQQFPDLHSELNLSSLELGDSALYFCASSGGTSPQTPDGIQYFGAGTRLSVL.

This clonotype appeared a few times. V and J are TRBV7-9 and TRBJ2-7; D gene ambiguous. CDR1 is SEHNR, CDR2 FQNEAQ, per germline (reference sequence). Trimming pared 4 bases from V and 0 bases from J, leaving 4 bases between. The CDR3 extends over 12 amino acids. DNA for the CDR3: TGTGCCAGCAGCTACGACTCCTACGAGCAGTACTTC. Protein: CASSYDSYEQYF.

This chain links TRBV24-1 with TRBJ2-5; the match to TRBD2 covers 9 bases. Germline trimming cut 4 bases from V and 4 bases from J; bases unmatched to any gene: 6. Germline CDR1 reads KGHDR; CDR2 reads SFDVKD. The CDR3 runs 15 residues. The CDR3 loop reads CATSDSYSGGETQYF. DNA for the CDR3: TGTGCCACCAGTGACTCGTATAGCGGGGGAGAGACCCAGTACTTC.

The V and J genes are TRBV9 and TRBJ1-6; unclear D gene. The V and J ends lost 3 bases and 8 bases respectively, with 21 bases between them. This CDR3 spans 17 amino acids. The germline CDR1 and CDR2 sequences are SGDLS and YYNGEE. The CDR3 here is CASSAFDTFLPDSPLHF. The CDR3 DNA follows: TGTGCCAGCAGCGCTTTCGACACCTTTCTGCCCGATTCACCCCTCCACTTT. Combining the CDR3 with reference TRBV9 and TRBJ1-6 gives the whole variable domain DSGVTQTPKHLITATGQRVTLRCSPRSGDLSVYWYQQSLDQGLQFLIQYYNGEERAKGNILERFSAQQFPDLHSELNLSSLELGDSALYFCASSAFDTFLPDSPLHFGNGTRLTVT.

This chain connects TRBV10-2 to TRBJ2-7, with D hard to call. Germline V gene data show CDR1 as WSHSY and CDR2 as SAAADI. Trimming shortened V by 8 bases and J by 4 bases, and 12 bases separated the two germline ends. CDR3 size: 12 residues. The CDR3, as DNA: TGCGCCAGCCTGGGGTCGCGGTACGAGCAGTACTTC. As protein: CASLGSRYEQYF.

This clonotype was seen just once. The gene calls are TRBV7-2 and TRBJ2-6; D gene uncertain. From germline, CDR1 is SGHTA and CDR2 FQGNSA. The V end was cut by 8 bases, the J end by 0 bases, with 5 bases between. This CDR3 has 13 residues. Here the CDR3 reads CASWVSGANVLTF. CDR3 coding DNA: TGTGCCAGCTGGGTCTCTGGGGCCAACGTCCTGACTTTC.

The chain uses TRBV18 and TRBJ1-1; D is unresolved. With 2 bases removed from V and 7 bases from J, the gap between germline ends came to 8 bases. The CDR3 length is 12 residues. The V gene's germline CDR1 is KGHSH and CDR2 LQKENI. The CDR3 bases are TGTGCCAGCTCACCAGATCCGGGTGAAGCTTTCTTT. It encodes CASSPDPGEAFF. The full variable domain, its missing parts supplied by reference TRBV18 and TRBJ1-1, is NAGVMQNPRHLVRRRGQEARLRCSPMKGHSHVYWYRQLPEEGLKFMVYLQKENIIDESGMPKERFSAEFPKEGPSILRIQQVVRGDSAAYFCASSPDPGEAFFGQGTRLTVV.

Only one count was recorded for this clonotype. This chain joins TRBV27 and TRBJ2-1; a possible D gene is TRBD1 (6 bases). The CDR3 consists of 15 residues. In germline, CDR1 is MNHEY, CDR2 SMNVEV (reference sequence). V lost 5 bases to trimming and J lost 0 bases, with 11 bases between them. Here the CDR3 DNA reads TGTGCCAGCAGTCCCAAGACAGGCTCCTACAATGAGCAGTTCTTC. This encodes CASSPKTGSYNEQFF.

The J gene is TRBJ1-2, the V gene TRBV9, with TRBD1 as a possible D gene (5 bases). Germline-derived CDR1 and CDR2 are SGDLS and YYNGEE. V shed 0 bases and J shed 4 bases, with 13 bases lying between them. This CDR3 is 15 amino acids long. The CDR3 sequence: CASSVESTEGYGYTF. CDR3 nucleotides: TGTGCCAGCAGCGTAGAGTCGACAGAAGGCTATGGCTACACCTTC.

This chain uses TRBV20-1 with TRBJ1-1; D is uncertain. CDR3 length equals 12 residues. Looked up from germline, CDR1 is DFQATT and CDR2 is SNEGSKA (reference sequence). With 2 bases removed from V and 1 base from J, the gap between germline ends came to 5 bases. CDR3 region: CSARITNTEAFF. The CDR3 bases are TGCAGTGCTAGAATAACGAACACTGAAGCTTTCTTT.

This sequence joins TRBV10-3 and TRBJ2-2, with 8 bases fitting TRBD2. Germline V lookup: CDR1 ENHRY, CDR2 SYGVKD. This CDR3 is built from 15 residues. Germline trimming cut 6 bases from V and 4 bases from J; bases unmatched to any gene: 7. CDR3 bases: TGTGCCATCAGCTGGGCGGGAGGCTCCACCGGGGAGCTGTTTTTT. Its protein is CAISWAGGSTGELFF.

This sequence joins TRBV19 and TRBJ2-3; weak D call: TRBD2 (6 bases). The CDR3 is 13 residues long. V gave up 10 bases and J gave up 0 bases, with 11 bases separating them. Germline V gene lookup returns CDR1 LNHDA and CDR2 SQIVND (reference sequence). CDR3 protein: CATSGTSTDTQYF. For the CDR3, the DNA is TGTGCCACCTCAGGGACTAGCACAGATACGCAGTATTTT.